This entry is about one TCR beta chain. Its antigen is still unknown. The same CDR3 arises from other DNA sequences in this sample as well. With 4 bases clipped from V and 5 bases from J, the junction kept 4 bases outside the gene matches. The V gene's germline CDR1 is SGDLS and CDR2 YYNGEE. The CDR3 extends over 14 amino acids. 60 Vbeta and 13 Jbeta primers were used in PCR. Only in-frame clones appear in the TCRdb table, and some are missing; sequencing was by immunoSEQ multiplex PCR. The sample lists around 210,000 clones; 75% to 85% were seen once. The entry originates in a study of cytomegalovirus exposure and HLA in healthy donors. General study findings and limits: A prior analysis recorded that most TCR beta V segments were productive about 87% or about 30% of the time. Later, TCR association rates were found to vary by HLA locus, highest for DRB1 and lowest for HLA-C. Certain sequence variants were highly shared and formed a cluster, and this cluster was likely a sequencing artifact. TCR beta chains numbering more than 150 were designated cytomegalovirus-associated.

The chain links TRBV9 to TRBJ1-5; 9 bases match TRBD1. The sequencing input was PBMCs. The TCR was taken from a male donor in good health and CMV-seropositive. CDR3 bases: TGTGCCAGCAGCCCTCGGGACAGGGATCAGCCCCAGCATTTT. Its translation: CASSPRDRDQPQHF.